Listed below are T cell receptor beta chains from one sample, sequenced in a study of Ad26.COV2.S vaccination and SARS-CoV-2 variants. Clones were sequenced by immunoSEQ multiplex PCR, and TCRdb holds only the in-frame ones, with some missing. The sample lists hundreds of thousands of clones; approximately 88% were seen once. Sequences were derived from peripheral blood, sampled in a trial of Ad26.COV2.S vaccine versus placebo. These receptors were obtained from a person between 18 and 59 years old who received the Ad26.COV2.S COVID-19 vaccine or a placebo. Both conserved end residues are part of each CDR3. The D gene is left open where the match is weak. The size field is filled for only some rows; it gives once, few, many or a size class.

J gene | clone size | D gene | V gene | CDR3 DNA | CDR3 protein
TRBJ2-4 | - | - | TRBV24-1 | TGTGCCACAGAAGAGGGGGGCGCGGCCAAAAACATTCAGTACTTC | CATEEGGAAKNIQYF
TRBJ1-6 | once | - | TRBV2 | TGTGCCAGCAGTGGGGCAGGTCTTGATTCACCCCTCCACTTT | CASSGAGLDSPLHF
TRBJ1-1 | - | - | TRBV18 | TGTGCCAGCTCACCTTTAACAGGGAACACTGAAGCTTTCTTT | CASSPLTGNTEAFF
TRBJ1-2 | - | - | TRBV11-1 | TGTGCCAGCAGCTTAAACAGGGACCTGTATGGCTACACCTTC | CASSLNRDLYGYTF
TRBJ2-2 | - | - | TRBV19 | TGTGCCAGTAAGTCCGGGAACACCGGGGAGCTGTTTTTT | CASKSGNTGELFF
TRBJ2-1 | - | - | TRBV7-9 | TGTGCCAGCAGCCTCGAACAGAGCGCCAGTGAGCAGTTCTTC | CASSLEQSASEQFF
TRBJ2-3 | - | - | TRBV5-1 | TGCGCCAGCAGCTTGGTTTATAATCCCCTGAGCACAGATACGCAGTATTTT | CASSLVYNPLSTDTQYF
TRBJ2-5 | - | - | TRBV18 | TGTGCCAGCTCCCCGCCGGGGTTAGAGACCCAGTACTTC | CASSPPGLETQYF
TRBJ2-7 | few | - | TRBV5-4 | TGTGCCAGCAGCTTGGATGGGGGGAAGTGGCACTTC | CASSLDGGKWHF
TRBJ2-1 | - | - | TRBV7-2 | TGTGCCAGCAGCGGCAGCTCTATTGGTGAGCAGTTCTTC | CASSGSSIGEQFF
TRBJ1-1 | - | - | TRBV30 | TGTGCCTGGAGTCGGTCAGACCTGAACACTGAAGCTTTCTTT | CAWSRSDLNTEAFF
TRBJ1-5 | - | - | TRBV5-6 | TGTGCCAGCAGCTTGGGGGGACATCAGCCCCAGCATTTT | CASSLGGHQPQHF
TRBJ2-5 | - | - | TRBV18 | TGTGCCAGCTCCCTAGGACAGACCCAAGAGACCCAGTACTTC | CASSLGQTQETQYF
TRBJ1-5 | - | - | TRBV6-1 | TGTGCCAGCAGTGAAGGAAGCGTGAATCAGCCCCAGCATTTT | CASSEGSVNQPQHF
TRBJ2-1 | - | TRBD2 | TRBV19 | TGTGCCAGTAGATTTGCCCCAAGCGGGGGGGCGTTCTTC | CASRFAPSGGAFF
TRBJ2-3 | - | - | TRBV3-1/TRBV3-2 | TGTGCCAGCAGCCAAATTATAGAGGTGGATACGCAGTATTTT | CASSQIIEVDTQYF